This paragraph reports one T cell receptor (beta chain). Its antigen is undetermined. Repertoires were generated with immunoSEQ multiplex PCR, while TCRdb's copy carries only in-frame clones and drops some. The table records approximately 110,000 clones, more than 85% of them present only once. The data are from a study of T cell responses to AZD1222 COVID-19 vaccine. Study conclusions and caveats: After two AZD1222 doses, spike-specific TCR breadth and depth rose versus day 0. Unmutated variant regions are reportedly targeted by nearly half of spike-specific TCRs. Just a handful of AZD1222 recipients tested seropositive at baseline.

This CDR3 region has 14 residues. Germline values: CDR1 SQVTM, CDR2 ANQGSEA. V lost 5 bases to trimming and J lost 4 bases, with 16 bases between them. The origin of this receptor is an adult in good health. The chain employs TRBV29-1 and TRBJ2-3; possibly TRBD2 for D (6 bases). The sample in question was peripheral blood, obtained on day 0 of AZD1222 vaccination. This CDR3 is CSVTFAGSSDTQYF. Written as DNA, the CDR3 is TGCAGCGTTACCTTCGCGGGGAGCTCAGATACGCAGTATTTT.